This is a list of T cell receptor beta chains from one sample in a study of PD-1 blockade in mismatch repair-deficient tumors. The assay was immunoSEQ multiplex PCR, and TCRdb's table has in-frame clones only and misses some. Among 35,000 to 40,000 clones listed, 70% to 80% were seen once. This material consisted of peripheral blood, taken 4 weeks after starting pembrolizumab. Receptors originate from an adult with mismatch repair-deficient cancer. The CDR3 runs from the conserved cysteine through the conserved F or W. The D gene is left open where the match is weak. Size tells how often a clone was seen (once, few, many) or the class of an expanded clone, and some rows leave it out.

j_gene,v_gene,d_gene,abundance,CDR3aa,CDR3nt
TRBJ2-1,TRBV13,TRBD2,-,CASSLALAAYNEQFF,TGTGCCAGCAGCTTAGCACTAGCGGCCTACAATGAGCAGTTCTTC
TRBJ1-1,TRBV19,-,-,CASSIAQRGTEAFF,TGTGCCAGTAGTATAGCCCAAAGAGGGACTGAAGCTTTCTTT
TRBJ1-5,TRBV18,TRBD1,-,CASSLNRDSEQPQHF,TGTGCCAGCTCACTAAACCGGGACAGTGAACAGCCCCAGCATTTT
TRBJ2-3,TRBV6-1,TRBD2,-,CASSDGTSGTDTQYF,TGTGCCAGCAGTGATGGGACTAGCGGCACAGATACGCAGTATTTT
TRBJ1-1,TRBV9,-,-,CASSVGMSWGTEAFF,TGTGCCAGCAGCGTAGGAATGTCGTGGGGCACTGAAGCTTTCTTT
TRBJ2-3,TRBV6-4,-,once,CASSAGDTDTQYF,TGTGCCAGCAGTGCGGGAGACACAGATACGCAGTATTTT
TRBJ2-7,TRBV10-1,TRBD1,few,CASRLPGQGPLEQYF,TGCGCCAGCAGACTACCGGGACAGGGTCCCCTCGAGCAGTACTTC
TRBJ2-5,TRBV10-2,-,-,CASSQLVRETQYF,TGCGCCAGCTCCCAACTAGTTAGGGAGACCCAGTACTTC
TRBJ2-3,TRBV28,-,-,CASSLYPIGRFTDTQYF,TGTGCCAGCAGTTTATATCCGATTGGCAGATTCACAGATACGCAGTATTTT
TRBJ2-1,TRBV4-1,-,-,CASSQEVPALTGPGADNEQFF,TGCGCCAGCAGCCAAGAAGTCCCGGCTCTCACGGGCCCCGGGGCGGACAATGAGCAGTTCTTC
TRBJ2-1,TRBV13,-,once,CASSFFGVSYNEQFF,TGTGCCAGCAGTTTTTTCGGGGTCTCCTACAATGAGCAGTTCTTC
TRBJ2-7,TRBV7-9,TRBD1,-,CASSLSRGGHEQYF,TGTGCCAGCAGCTTAAGTAGAGGGGGCCACGAGCAGTACTTC
TRBJ2-1,TRBV15,TRBD2,-,CATSRSAGGRHNEQFF,TGTGCCACCAGCAGATCCGCGGGAGGGCGACACAATGAGCAGTTCTTC
TRBJ2-1,TRBV9,-,-,CASSRGGTSYNEQFF,TGTGCCAGCAGCAGAGGGGGTACCTCCTACAATGAGCAGTTCTTC
TRBJ1-1,TRBV18,-,-,CASSPLRDGEAFF,TGTGCCAGCTCACCTTTGAGGGACGGTGAAGCTTTCTTT
TRBJ2-2,TRBV27,-,-,CASSGAYGELGELFF,TGTGCCAGCAGTGGGGCCTATGGGGAGCTCGGGGAGCTGTTTTTT
TRBJ1-2,TRBV6-5,-,-,CASSYSLAGGGYTF,TGTGCCAGCAGTTACTCGTTAGCGGGAGGGGGCTACACCTTC
TRBJ1-1,TRBV28,-,-,CASNIGQMNTEAFF,TGTGCCAGCAATATTGGACAAATGAACACTGAAGCTTTCTTT
TRBJ2-3,TRBV5-1,-,-,CASSLAGIADTQYF,TGCGCCAGCAGCTTGGCAGGGATCGCAGATACGCAGTATTTT
TRBJ2-7,TRBV5-1,-,-,CASSLAGRDEQYF,TGCGCCAGCAGCTTGGCGGGGCGCGACGAGCAGTACTTC